The T cell receptor (beta chain) under discussion was sequenced for a study of cytomegalovirus exposure and HLA in healthy donors. The CDR3 length is 16 residues. Trimming cost V 6 bases and J 0 bases; bases outside gene matches: 8. From germline, CDR1 is SNHLY and CDR2 FYNNEI. The method was immunoSEQ multiplex PCR; TCRdb's version includes in-frame clones alone and lacks a portion of them. The repertoire holds 250,000 or so clones, with about 90% as singletons. This TCR was recovered from a man younger than 35 in good health and CMV-seropositive. Sequenced: PBMCs. The chain combines TRBV2 with TRBJ1-3, with 7 bases lining up with TRBD1. The CDR3 nucleotides read TGTGCCAGCAGGGCCGGGCCAGGGGGCTCTGGAAACACCATATATTTT. This translates into CASRAGPGGSGNTIYF.